The 17 T cell receptor beta chains given below trace back to one sample, sequenced in a study of T cell responses to AZD1222 COVID-19 vaccine. Generated by immunoSEQ multiplex PCR, the TCRdb table keeps only in-frame clones and is missing some. The table includes approximately 130,000 clones, roughly nine tenths detected once. Sequences were derived from peripheral blood, sampled on day 0 of AZD1222 vaccination. The origin of the receptors is an adult in good health.

V is TRBV2 and J is TRBJ2-1, with no clear D. There are 10 residues in the CDR3. Germline CDR1 reads SNHLY; CDR2 reads FYNNEI. V gave up 8 bases and J gave up 5 bases, with 4 bases separating them. The CDR3 loop is CASDDNEQFF. The CDR3 DNA reads as TGTGCCAGCGACGACAATGAGCAGTTCTTC.

This clone was seen only once. This rearrangement joins TRBV6-2 or TRBV6-3 to TRBJ1-2; unclear D gene. V was clipped by 2 bases and J by 3 bases, with 7 bases between them. The CDR3 runs 13 residues. Germline V gene data show CDR1 as MNHEY and CDR2 as SVGEGT. The CDR3 loop reads CASSYRYDYGYTF. CDR3 DNA sequence: TGTGCCAGCAGTTACAGATACGACTATGGCTACACCTTC.

This chain links TRBV30 with TRBJ1-5, with no clear D. The CDR3 loop spans 13 amino acids. CDR1 is GTSNPN and CDR2 is SVGIG in the germline V gene (reference sequence). Trimming removed 4 bases at V and 2 bases at J, with 9 bases between. The CDR3 region has the DNA TGTGCCTGGATGGTCGGTGGCAATCAGCCCCAGCATTTT. Translation: CAWMVGGNQPQHF.

The CDR3 bases are TGTGCCAGCTCGTATAGGGCTATCCCCGGCTACACCTTC. Translation: CASSYRAIPGYTF. The chain is built from TRBV18 and TRBJ1-2; D is ambiguous. This CDR3 region has 13 residues. Germline V gene data show CDR1 as KGHSH and CDR2 as LQKENI. The germline V and J ends were trimmed by 6 bases and 8 bases, with 16 bases remaining between them.

The V call is TRBV7-2, the J call TRBJ1-6, with 9 bases fitting TRBD1. The germline V gene encodes CDR1 SGHTA and CDR2 FQGNSA. V lost 5 bases and J lost 6; bases outside the gene matches: 5. The CDR3 has 15 amino acids. The CDR3 nucleotides are TGTGCCAGCAGCACCCCGGGACAGGGTAATTCACCCCTCCACTTT. It is translated as CASSTPGQGNSPLHF.

The chain couples TRBV12-3 or TRBV12-4 to TRBJ2-5; D call uncertain. The V and J ends lost 0 bases and 5 bases respectively, with 4 bases between them. The CDR3 has 12 amino acids. The CDR3 region is CASSLARETQYF. The CDR3 nucleotides read TGTGCCAGCAGTTTAGCGCGGGAGACCCAGTACTTC.

This chain connects TRBV7-9 to TRBJ2-1; D is unclear. V lost 2 bases and J 0 bases, leaving 5 bases between the germline ends. Per the germline V gene, CDR1 is SEHNR and CDR2 is FQNEAQ (reference sequence). The CDR3 contains 14 residues. CDR3 in DNA: TGTGCCAGCAGCTTATCGAACTCCTACAATGAGCAGTTCTTC. Translating gives CASSLSNSYNEQFF.

J is TRBJ1-5 and V is TRBV30; 8 positions match TRBD1. V lost 2 bases and J lost 2; bases outside the gene matches: 5. Germline V gives CDR1 GTSNPN, CDR2 SVGIG (reference sequence). There are 15 residues in the CDR3. The CDR3 is CAWSPGGLGNQPQHF. CDR3 nucleotides: TGTGCCTGGAGTCCAGGGGGCCTAGGCAATCAGCCCCAGCATTTT.

The rearrangement uses TRBV28 and TRBJ1-5, with 8 bases fitting TRBD1. Germline CDR1 and CDR2: MDHEN and SYDVKM. J lost 3 bases, V lost 11 bases, and 24 bases had no gene match. This CDR3 is 19 amino acids long. CDR3 in amino acids: CAAGADRAQTRGTNQPQHF. For the CDR3, the DNA is TGTGCCGCGGGGGCGGACAGGGCACAAACCCGAGGGACCAATCAGCCCCAGCATTTT.

The chain carries TRBV6-5 and TRBJ1-2, with D hard to call. CDR1 MNHEY and CDR2 SVGAGI come from the germline V gene. The CDR3 covers 13 residues. Trimming cost V 7 bases and J 4 bases, with 13 bases left between them. In DNA, the CDR3 is TGTGCCAGCACTCAAGACGGAAGCTATGGCTACACCTTC. Protein: CASTQDGSYGYTF.

This rearrangement joins TRBV12-5 to TRBJ1-1; D possibly corresponds to TRBD1 (6 bases). The CDR3 sequence is 19 residues long. V was pared by 0 bases and J by 1 base, with 21 bases between. From germline, CDR1 is LGHNT and CDR2 FRNRAP. The CDR3, as DNA: TGTGCTAGTGGTTTGGTACCATCCGGGACACTGATAGGGAACACTGAAGCTTTCTTT. It is translated as CASGLVPSGTLIGNTEAFF.

The chain employs TRBV15 and TRBJ2-5; D unresolved. The CDR3 is 11 residues long. Germline CDR1 LNHNV, CDR2 YYDKDF (reference sequence). V gave up 0 bases and J gave up 7 bases, with 3 bases separating them. The CDR3 bases are TGTGCCACCAGCAGAGATGGGACCCAGTACTTC. It codes for CATSRDGTQYF.

This clone appeared once. The chain employs TRBV3-1 (or the pseudogene TRBV3-2) and TRBJ2-1, with TRBD1 matching over 8 bases. There are 15 residues in the CDR3. Losses at the gene ends were 4 bases for V and 3 bases for J; bases not matched to a gene: 5. Germline V gene data show CDR1 as LGHDT and CDR2 as YNNKEL (reference sequence). Written as DNA, the CDR3 is TGTGCCAGCAGCCCGACAGGGGCCAGCTACAATGAGCAGTTCTTC. Its translation: CASSPTGASYNEQFF.

This chain uses TRBV10-3 with TRBJ1-5, with a possible D match to TRBD1 (5 bases). The CDR3 totals 14 residues. Germline V gene data show CDR1 as ENHRY and CDR2 as SYGVKD. The V end was cut by 5 bases, the J end by 2 bases, with 10 bases between. The CDR3 protein is CAISPGSGNQPQHF. The CDR3 DNA follows: TGTGCCATCAGTCCAGGGTCTGGCAATCAGCCCCAGCATTTT.

This chain joins TRBV6-4 and TRBJ2-1, with D perhaps matching TRBD1 (7 bases). The length of the CDR3 is 16 residues. V was shortened by 0 bases and J by 6 bases, with 15 bases between the two germline ends. Germline-derived CDR1 and CDR2 are MRHNA and SNTAGT. Here the CDR3 reads CASSDSRQGGGNEQFF. In nucleotides, the CDR3 is TGTGCCAGCAGTGACTCCAGACAGGGAGGAGGCAATGAGCAGTTCTTC.

The chain links TRBV27 to TRBJ1-2; D remains ambiguous. The CDR3 spans 14 residues. Germline CDR1 is MNHEY and CDR2 is SMNVEV (reference sequence). Trimming removed 6 bases at V and 5 bases at J, with 16 bases between. The CDR3 nucleotides are TGTGCCAGCAGGCCAGCCCTTCTGGGGTATGGCTACACCTTC. Translated, it gives CASRPALLGYGYTF.

The CDR3 sequence: CASSRQGWSYNEQFF. The CDR3 DNA sequence: TGTGCCAGCAGTCGACAGGGTTGGTCCTACAATGAGCAGTTCTTC. This chain connects TRBV11-1 to TRBJ2-1; 7 nucleotides agree with TRBD1. The V gene end was trimmed by 6 bases and the J gene end by 1 base; junction bases not matched to a gene: 6. The CDR3 extends over 15 amino acids. Germline V lookup: CDR1 SGHAT, CDR2 FQDESV (reference sequence).